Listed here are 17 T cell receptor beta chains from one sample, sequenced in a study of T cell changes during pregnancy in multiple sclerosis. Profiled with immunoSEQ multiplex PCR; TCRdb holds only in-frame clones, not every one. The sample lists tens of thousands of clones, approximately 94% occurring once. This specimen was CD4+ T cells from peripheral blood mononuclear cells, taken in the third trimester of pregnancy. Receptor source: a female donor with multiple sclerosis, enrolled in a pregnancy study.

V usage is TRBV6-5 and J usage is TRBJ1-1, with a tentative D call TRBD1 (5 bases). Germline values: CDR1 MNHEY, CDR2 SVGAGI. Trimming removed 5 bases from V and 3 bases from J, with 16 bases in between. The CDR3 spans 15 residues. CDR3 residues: CASSPREGRYTEAFF. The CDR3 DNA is TGTGCCAGCAGTCCCCGGGAGGGGCGATACACTGAAGCTTTCTTT.

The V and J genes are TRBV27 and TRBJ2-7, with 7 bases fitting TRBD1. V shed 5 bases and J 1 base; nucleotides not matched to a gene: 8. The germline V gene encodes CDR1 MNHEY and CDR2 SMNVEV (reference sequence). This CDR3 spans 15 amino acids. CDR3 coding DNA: TGTGCCAGCAGTATTACCTCAGGGGGTTCCTACGAGCAGTACTTC. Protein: CASSITSGGSYEQYF.

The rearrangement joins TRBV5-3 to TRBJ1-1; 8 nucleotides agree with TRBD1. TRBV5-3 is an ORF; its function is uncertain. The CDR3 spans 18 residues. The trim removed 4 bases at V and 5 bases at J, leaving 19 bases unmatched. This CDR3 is CARSGLHPRRQGRTEAFF. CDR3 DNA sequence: TGTGCCAGAAGCGGACTTCACCCTCGGAGACAGGGGAGGACTGAAGCTTTCTTT.

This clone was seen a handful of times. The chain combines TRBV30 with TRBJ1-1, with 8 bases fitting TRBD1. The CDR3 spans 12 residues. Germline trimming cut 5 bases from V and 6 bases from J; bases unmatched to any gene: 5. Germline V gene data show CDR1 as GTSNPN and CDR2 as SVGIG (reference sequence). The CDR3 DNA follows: TGTGCCTGGTCAGACAGGGGCCCTGAAGCTTTCTTT. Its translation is CAWSDRGPEAFF.

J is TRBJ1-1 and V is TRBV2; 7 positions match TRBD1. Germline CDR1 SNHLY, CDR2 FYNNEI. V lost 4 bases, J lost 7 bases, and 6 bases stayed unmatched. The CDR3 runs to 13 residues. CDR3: CASSVIQGFEAFF. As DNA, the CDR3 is TGTGCCAGCAGTGTCATACAGGGGTTTGAAGCTTTCTTT.

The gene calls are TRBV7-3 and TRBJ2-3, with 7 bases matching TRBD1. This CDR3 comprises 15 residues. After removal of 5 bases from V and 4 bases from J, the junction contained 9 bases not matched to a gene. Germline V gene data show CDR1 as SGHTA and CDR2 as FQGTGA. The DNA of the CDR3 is TGTGCCAGCAGCCAGAAGGGGGCTAGGGCAGATACGCAGTATTTT. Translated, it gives CASSQKGARADTQYF.

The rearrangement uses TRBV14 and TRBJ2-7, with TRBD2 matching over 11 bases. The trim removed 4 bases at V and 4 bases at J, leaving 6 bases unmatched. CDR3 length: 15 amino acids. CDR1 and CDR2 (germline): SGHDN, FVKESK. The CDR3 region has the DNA TGTGCCAGCAGCCCTTTAGCGGGAGGGAGATACGAGCAGTACTTC. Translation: CASSPLAGGRYEQYF.

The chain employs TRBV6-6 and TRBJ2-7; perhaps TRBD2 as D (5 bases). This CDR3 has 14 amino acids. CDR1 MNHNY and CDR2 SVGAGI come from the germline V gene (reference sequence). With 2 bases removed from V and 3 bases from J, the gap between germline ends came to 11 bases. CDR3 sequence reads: CASSYGVGSYEQYF. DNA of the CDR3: TGTGCCAGCAGTTACGGCGTGGGGAGCTACGAGCAGTACTTC.

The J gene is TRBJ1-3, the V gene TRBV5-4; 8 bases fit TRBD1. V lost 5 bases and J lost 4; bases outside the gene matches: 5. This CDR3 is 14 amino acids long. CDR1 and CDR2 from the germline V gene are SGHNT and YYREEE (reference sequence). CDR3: CASRPTGVGNTIYF. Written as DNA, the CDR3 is TGTGCCAGCAGACCGACAGGGGTGGGAAACACCATATATTTT.

The CDR3 DNA reads as TGTGCCAGCAGCTTACAAGGACACGCTGCTACATCTGGAAACACCATATATTTT. It specifies CASSLQGHAATSGNTIYF. The chain is built from TRBV5-4 and TRBJ1-3, with D possibly matching TRBD1 (5 bases). Germline V gene lookup returns CDR1 SGHNT and CDR2 YYREEE (reference sequence). This CDR3 comprises 18 residues. V lost 2 bases to trimming and J lost 1 base, with 19 bases between them.

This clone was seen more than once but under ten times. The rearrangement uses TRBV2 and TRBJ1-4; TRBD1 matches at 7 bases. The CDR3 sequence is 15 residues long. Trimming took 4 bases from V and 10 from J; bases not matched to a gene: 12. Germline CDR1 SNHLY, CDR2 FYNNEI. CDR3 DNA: TGTGCCAGCAGTGGGAGGGGGCGCTTATCAGGAAAACTGTTTTTT. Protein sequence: CASSGRGRLSGKLFF.

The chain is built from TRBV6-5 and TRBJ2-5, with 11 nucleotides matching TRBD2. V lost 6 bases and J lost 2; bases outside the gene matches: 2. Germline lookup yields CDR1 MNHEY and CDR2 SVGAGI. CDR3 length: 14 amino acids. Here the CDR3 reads CASRLAGAQETQYF. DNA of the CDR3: TGTGCCAGCAGACTAGCGGGAGCACAAGAGACCCAGTACTTC.

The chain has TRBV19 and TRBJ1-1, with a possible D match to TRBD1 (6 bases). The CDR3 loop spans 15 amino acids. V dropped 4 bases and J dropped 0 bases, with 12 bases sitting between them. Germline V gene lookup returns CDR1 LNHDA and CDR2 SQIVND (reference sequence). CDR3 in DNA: TGTGCCAGTAGTAGTCAACAGGGCGTGAACACTGAAGCTTTCTTT. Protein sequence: CASSSQQGVNTEAFF.

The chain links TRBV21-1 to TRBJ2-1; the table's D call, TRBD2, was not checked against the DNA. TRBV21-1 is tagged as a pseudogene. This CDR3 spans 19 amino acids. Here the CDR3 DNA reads TGTGCCAGCAGCAAAGCGCCCATAACCGGGACTATAAGACACAATGAGCAGTTCTTC. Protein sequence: CASSKAPITGTIRHNEQFF.

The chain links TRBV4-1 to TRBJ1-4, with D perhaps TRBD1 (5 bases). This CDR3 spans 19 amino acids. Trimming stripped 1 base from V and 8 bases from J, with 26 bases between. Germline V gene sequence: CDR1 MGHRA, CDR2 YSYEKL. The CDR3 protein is CASSQVGVTGFSGWEKLFF. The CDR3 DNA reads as TGCGCCAGCAGCCAAGTTGGGGTCACAGGTTTTTCCGGCTGGGAAAAACTGTTTTTT.

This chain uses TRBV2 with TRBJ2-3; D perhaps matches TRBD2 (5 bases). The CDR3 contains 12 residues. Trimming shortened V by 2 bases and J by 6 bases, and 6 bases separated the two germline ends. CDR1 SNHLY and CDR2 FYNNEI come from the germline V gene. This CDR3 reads CASSERGDTQYF. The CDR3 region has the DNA TGTGCCAGCAGTGAACGAGGGGATACGCAGTATTTT.

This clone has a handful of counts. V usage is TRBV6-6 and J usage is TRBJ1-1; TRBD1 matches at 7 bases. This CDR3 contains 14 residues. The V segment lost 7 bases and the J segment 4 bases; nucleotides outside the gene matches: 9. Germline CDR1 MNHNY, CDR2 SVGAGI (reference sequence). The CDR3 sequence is CASTLQGRVTEAFF. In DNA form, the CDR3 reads TGTGCCAGCACCCTACAGGGGCGGGTCACTGAAGCTTTCTTT.